This T cell receptor (beta chain) was captured by sequencing in a study of blood T cell repertoires in COVID-19. At the level of the study: COVID-19 samples collected from the United States, Italy and Spain covered acute and convalescent phases. T cells, B-cell-depleted T cells, or PBMCs provided the cDNA or gDNA that served as material.

The CDR3 runs 15 residues. After removal of 2 bases from V and 2 bases from J, the junction contained 3 bases not matched to a gene. Germline CDR1 SGDLS, CDR2 YYNGEE. Original processing methods: For nucleated cells, counts were estimated from reference gene primer amplification. TCRdb keeps only in-frame clones here, not all; method: immunoSEQ multiplex PCR. V and J calls plus clone size are reproduced from that table; the DNA served to infer D and trimming. There are 35,000 to 45,000 clones in the sample; over 75% occur only once, and more than 12% lies in the top ten. This TCR was recovered from a human donor in a cohort sampled during active COVID-19. The gene calls are TRBV9 and TRBJ1-5; 8 bases are shared with TRBD1. Sequenced: peripheral blood. In DNA, the CDR3 is TGTGCCAGCAGCGTCGGACAGGGCGGCAATCAGCCCCAGCATTTT. As protein: CASSVGQGGNQPQHF.